These T cell receptor beta chains were read from a single sample in a study of blood T cell repertoires in COVID-19. Libraries were prepared by immunoSEQ multiplex PCR; TCRdb keeps only in-frame clonotypes and omits some of them. The sample contains over 250,000 clones, 65% to 90% of which appear only once. Sequencing was performed on peripheral blood. Receptors were obtained from a human donor in a cohort sampled during active COVID-19. Each CDR3 is given with its conserved first and last residue. A D gene is named only where the DNA matches it firmly. The size field is filled for only some rows; it gives once, few, many or a size class.

V gene: TRBV4-2
D gene: TRBD1
J gene: TRBJ2-7
clone size: few
CDR3 DNA: TGTGCCAGCAGCCAAGACCGGGGACAGGACCCCACCTACGAGCAGTACTTC
CDR3 protein: CASSQDRGQDPTYEQYF

V gene: TRBV5-4
D gene: TRBD1
J gene: TRBJ1-1
clone size: NA
CDR3 DNA: TGTGCCAGCAGCATACAGGGGAGATGGAAAGCTTTCTTT
CDR3 protein: CASSIQGRWKAFF

V gene: TRBV2
D gene: TRBD1
J gene: TRBJ2-5
clone size: NA
CDR3 DNA: TGTGCCAGCAGCGGACAGGGGGAGACCCAGTACTTC
CDR3 protein: CASSGQGETQYF

V gene: TRBV11-2
D gene: NA
J gene: TRBJ2-2
clone size: NA
CDR3 DNA: TGTGCCAGCAGCCCTCGGGAAGCCGGGGAGCTGTTTTTT
CDR3 protein: CASSPREAGELFF

V gene: TRBV9
D gene: NA
J gene: TRBJ2-2
clone size: many
CDR3 DNA: TGTGCCAGCAGATCTCCGGGTAACATCGGGGAGCTGTTTTTT
CDR3 protein: CASRSPGNIGELFF

V gene: TRBV5-4
D gene: NA
J gene: TRBJ1-2
clone size: NA
CDR3 DNA: TGTGCCAGCAGTTCCCGGGGAGGGGAAGGCTACACCTTC
CDR3 protein: CASSSRGGEGYTF

V gene: TRBV11-3
D gene: TRBD1
J gene: TRBJ2-1
clone size: once
CDR3 DNA: TGTGCCAGCAGCTTAACTCGCCGGACAGGGAGTGAGCAGTTCTTC
CDR3 protein: CASSLTRRTGSEQFF

V gene: TRBV9
D gene: TRBD2
J gene: TRBJ2-5
clone size: NA
CDR3 DNA: TGTGCCAGCAGCGCGGGACTAGCGGGAGGAGATCAAGAGACCCAGTACTTC
CDR3 protein: CASSAGLAGGDQETQYF

V gene: TRBV28
D gene: TRBD1
J gene: TRBJ1-6
clone size: NA
CDR3 DNA: TGTGCCAGCGCTCCGGGACAGGCGTCCTCACCCCTCCACTTT
CDR3 protein: CASAPGQASSPLHF

V gene: TRBV18
D gene: NA
J gene: TRBJ1-1
clone size: NA
CDR3 DNA: TGTGCCAGCTCATTAACAGGGAACACTGAAGCTTTCTTT
CDR3 protein: CASSLTGNTEAFF

V gene: TRBV14
D gene: TRBD2
J gene: TRBJ2-3
clone size: NA
CDR3 DNA: TGTGCCAGCAGCCAAGGGCTAGCGGGAGTAGATACGCAGTATTTT
CDR3 protein: CASSQGLAGVDTQYF

V gene: TRBV18
D gene: NA
J gene: TRBJ2-7
clone size: NA
CDR3 DNA: TGTGCCAGCTCACCAGCAGGCAGGGTTTTGCCCTACGAGCAGTACTTC
CDR3 protein: CASSPAGRVLPYEQYF

V gene: TRBV10-2
D gene: NA
J gene: TRBJ2-3
clone size: NA
CDR3 DNA: TGCGCCAGCAGCCCTAGCGGCACAGATACGCAGTATTTT
CDR3 protein: CASSPSGTDTQYF

V gene: TRBV5-1
D gene: NA
J gene: TRBJ2-1
clone size: NA
CDR3 DNA: TGCGCCAGCAGCCCCGGGACCGGGGGGCTGGAGCAGTTCTTC
CDR3 protein: CASSPGTGGLEQFF

V gene: TRBV19
D gene: TRBD1
J gene: TRBJ1-5
clone size: NA
CDR3 DNA: TGTGCCAGTAGTATAGGGGGACAGTTAAGGGCCAATCAGCCCCAGCATTTT
CDR3 protein: CASSIGGQLRANQPQHF

V gene: TRBV7-9
D gene: TRBD2
J gene: TRBJ2-1
clone size: NA
CDR3 DNA: TGTGCCAGCACCCCCGGGCGGCGGGAGGGCCTTTCTGGCAATGAGCAGTTCTTC
CDR3 protein: CASTPGRREGLSGNEQFF

V gene: TRBV6-6
D gene: NA
J gene: TRBJ1-6
clone size: NA
CDR3 DNA: TGTGCCAGCAGTCCGACAGGTTTAGGGTCCTATAATTCACCCCTCCACTTT
CDR3 protein: CASSPTGLGSYNSPLHF

V gene: TRBV24-1
D gene: NA
J gene: TRBJ1-2
clone size: NA
CDR3 DNA: TGTGCCACCAGTGATTCTCGGAGGAGCTATGGCTACACCTTC
CDR3 protein: CATSDSRRSYGYTF

V gene: TRBV6-5
D gene: NA
J gene: TRBJ2-3
clone size: once
CDR3 DNA: TGTGCCAGCAGTTACCCTCGGACACGGACGCAGTATTTT
CDR3 protein: CASSYPRTRTQYF

V gene: TRBV7-9
D gene: NA
J gene: TRBJ2-3
clone size: NA
CDR3 DNA: TGTGCCAGCAGCCCCGTTGGGCCAGATACGCAGTATTTT
CDR3 protein: CASSPVGPDTQYF

V gene: TRBV15
D gene: NA
J gene: TRBJ2-2
clone size: NA
CDR3 DNA: TGTGCCACCAGCCGAGCCCGGAACACCGGGGAGCTGTTTTTT
CDR3 protein: CATSRARNTGELFF

V gene: TRBV27
D gene: NA
J gene: TRBJ2-1
clone size: NA
CDR3 DNA: TGTGCCAGCAGTTTATACGCCCTAAGCCTAAGCTCCTACAATGAGCAGTTCTTC
CDR3 protein: CASSLYALSLSSYNEQFF

V gene: TRBV19
D gene: NA
J gene: TRBJ1-1
clone size: NA
CDR3 DNA: TGTGCCACCATTGGCCTGGGCGGGAGGACTGAAGCTTTCTTT
CDR3 protein: CATIGLGGRTEAFF

V gene: TRBV7-2
D gene: NA
J gene: TRBJ2-7
clone size: NA
CDR3 DNA: TGTGCCAGCAGCTTACCCCCCGCGGAAGAGCAGTACTTC
CDR3 protein: CASSLPPAEEQYF

V gene: TRBV7-8
D gene: NA
J gene: TRBJ1-1
clone size: NA
CDR3 DNA: TGTGCCAGCAGCCGATACTCGCGAGGTACGACTGAAGCTTTCTTT
CDR3 protein: CASSRYSRGTTEAFF

V gene: TRBV19
D gene: TRBD1
J gene: TRBJ2-2
clone size: few
CDR3 DNA: TGTGCCAGTAGCACGCAGGGGGCGCGCACCGGGGAGCTGTTTTTT
CDR3 protein: CASSTQGARTGELFF

V gene: TRBV21-1
D gene: NA
J gene: TRBJ2-1
clone size: NA
CDR3 DNA: TGTGCCAGCAGCGGGGTACCGGGAGAAGCAATCGCGGTTGGGAACAATGAGCAGTTCTTC
CDR3 protein: CASSGVPGEAIAVGNNEQFF

V gene: TRBV5-4
D gene: TRBD2
J gene: TRBJ2-1
clone size: once
CDR3 DNA: TGTGCCAGCAGCTTGGGCGGGAGGGCCGCCGATGAGCAGTTCTTC
CDR3 protein: CASSLGGRAADEQFF

V gene: TRBV7-6
D gene: NA
J gene: TRBJ2-3
clone size: NA
CDR3 DNA: TGTGCCAGCAGCGCCCGGAGGGGAGGCACAGATACGCAGTATTTT
CDR3 protein: CASSARRGGTDTQYF

V gene: TRBV28
D gene: NA
J gene: TRBJ1-5
clone size: once
CDR3 DNA: TGTGCCAGCAGGGAGCCCCCCTACAGGGCAAATCAGCCCCAGCATTTT
CDR3 protein: CASREPPYRANQPQHF

V gene: TRBV5-1
D gene: NA
J gene: TRBJ2-3
clone size: NA
CDR3 DNA: TGCGCCAGCACCTTACTCTCTGATCCCCCGCAGTATTTT
CDR3 protein: CASTLLSDPPQYF